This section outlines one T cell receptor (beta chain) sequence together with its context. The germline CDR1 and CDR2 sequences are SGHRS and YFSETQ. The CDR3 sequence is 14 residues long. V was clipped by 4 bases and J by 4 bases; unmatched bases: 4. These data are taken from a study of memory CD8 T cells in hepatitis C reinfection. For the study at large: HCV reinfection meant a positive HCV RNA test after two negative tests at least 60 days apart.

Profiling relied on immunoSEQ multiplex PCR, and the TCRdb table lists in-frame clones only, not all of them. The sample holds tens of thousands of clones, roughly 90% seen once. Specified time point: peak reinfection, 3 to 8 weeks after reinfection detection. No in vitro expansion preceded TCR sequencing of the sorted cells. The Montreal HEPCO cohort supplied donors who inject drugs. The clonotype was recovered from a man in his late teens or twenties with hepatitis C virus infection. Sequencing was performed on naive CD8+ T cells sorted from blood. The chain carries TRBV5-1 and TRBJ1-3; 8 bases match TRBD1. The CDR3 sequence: CASSTGQAGNTIYF. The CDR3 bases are TGCGCCAGCAGCACGGGACAGGCGGGAAACACCATATATTTT.